This entry features one TCR beta chain sequence. The CDR3 is 13 residues long. Germline V gene lookup returns CDR1 SGHNT and CDR2 YYREEE (reference sequence). The germline V and J ends were trimmed by 2 bases and 4 bases, with 9 bases remaining between them. This specimen comes from a study of blood T cell repertoires in COVID-19. Looking at the study overall: Acute-phase and convalescent COVID-19 samples originated in the United States, Italy and Spain.

As handled by the study authors: Reference gene primer amplification yielded estimated nucleated cell counts. TCRdb's copy holds only in-frame clones and misses some; the assay was immunoSEQ multiplex PCR. V, J and clone size reflect that table, while D and trimming were determined from the DNA. The sample lists 200,000 to 300,000 clones, approximately 85% occurring once. J is TRBJ1-1 and V is TRBV5-4, with D maybe TRBD1 (5 bases). The sequenced sample was peripheral blood. The sequence was collected from a man between 50 and 59 years old with acute or convalescent COVID-19. CDR3 nucleotides: TGTGCCAGCAGCTTACATCAGGGCACTGAAGCTTTCTTT. It yields the protein CASSLHQGTEAFF.